The 20 T cell receptor beta chains reported below all come from one sample, sequenced in a study of graft-versus-host responses after intestinal transplantation. Assay: immunoSEQ multiplex PCR; the TCRdb copy retains only in-frame clones and omits some. Of around 18,000 clones listed, 75% to 90% are singletons. The material sequenced was PBMCs, taken approximately 15 weeks after intestinal transplant. The source is a human patient who received an intestinal transplant, so some T cells may come from the graft donor.

The chain is built from TRBV30 and TRBJ2-5; no reliable D call. CDR1 is GTSNPN and CDR2 is SVGIG in the germline V gene (reference sequence). The CDR3 runs 13 residues. Between the trimmed V and J ends, which lost 4 bases and 5 bases, there was a span of 14 bases. CDR3 region: CAWTRPWWETQYF. The DNA for the CDR3 is TGTGCCTGGACCCGCCCCTGGTGGGAGACCCAGTACTTC.

DNA for the CDR3: TGTGCCAGCAGGGGACTAGCGAAAAACAATGAGCAGTTCTTC. It codes for CASRGLAKNNEQFF. The chain carries TRBV27 and TRBJ2-1, with 10 bases identical to TRBD2. This CDR3 is built from 14 residues. Germline CDR1 and CDR2: MNHEY and SMNVEV (reference sequence). The V segment lost 6 bases and the J segment 5 bases; nucleotides outside the gene matches: 4.

This clone was seen only once. The V call is TRBV5-4, the J call TRBJ1-6; no firm D call. This CDR3 spans 12 amino acids. Germline V gene data show CDR1 as SGHNT and CDR2 as YYREEE (reference sequence). V lost 4 bases, J lost 5 bases, and 4 bases lay in between. The CDR3 sequence is CASSLDNSPLHF. The CDR3 DNA reads as TGTGCCAGCAGCCTAGATAATTCACCCCTCCACTTT.

This chain uses TRBV28 with TRBJ2-7, with 11 nucleotides matching TRBD2. Germline CDR1 reads MDHEN; CDR2 reads SYDVKM. Unmatched junction bases numbered 5, after V lost 6 bases and J lost 4 bases. The length of the CDR3 is 14 residues. DNA for the CDR3: TGTGCCAGCAGGCCCCTAGCGGGAGGATACGAGCAGTACTTC. It yields the protein CASRPLAGGYEQYF.

The chain couples TRBV5-1 to TRBJ2-1; D is ambiguous. The CDR3 has 17 residues. Germline CDR1 reads SGHRS; CDR2 reads YFSETQ. V shed 0 bases and J shed 0 bases, with 13 bases lying between them. The CDR3 DNA follows: TGCGCCAGCAGCTTGGCGCCTACCCAGAGCTCCTACAATGAGCAGTTCTTC. Amino acids: CASSLAPTQSSYNEQFF. The entire variable domain, with the rest obtained from reference TRBV5-1 and TRBJ2-1, is as follows: KAGVTQTPRYLIKTRGQQVTLSCSPISGHRSVSWYQQTPGQGLQFLFEYFSETQRNKGNFPGRFSGRQFSNSRSEMNVSTLELGDSALYLCASSLAPTQSSYNEQFFGPGTRLTVL.

This clone was counted between two and nine times. The CDR3 region has the DNA TGTGCCAGTAGTATGGCCGGTTGGGAAGCTTTCTTT. Translated, it gives CASSMAGWEAFF. The genes are TRBV19 and TRBJ1-1; the D is unclear. The germline V gene has CDR1 LNHDA and CDR2 SQIVND (reference sequence). The CDR3 is made up of 12 amino acids. V was shortened by 3 bases and J by 8 bases, with 10 bases between the two germline ends.

This rearrangement joins TRBV19 to TRBJ1-1, with D unclear. The CDR3 runs to 11 residues. V was shortened by 7 bases and J by 0 bases, with 3 bases between the two germline ends. CDR1 and CDR2 from the germline V gene are LNHDA and SQIVND (reference sequence). CDR3 region: CASKMNTEAFF. The CDR3 region has the DNA TGTGCCAGTAAGATGAACACTGAAGCTTTCTTT.

The V and J genes are TRBV4-1 and TRBJ2-4; possibly TRBD1 for D (6 bases). The CDR3 contains 16 residues. Germline V gene lookup returns CDR1 MGHRA and CDR2 YSYEKL. V was trimmed by 2 bases and J by 0 bases, leaving 11 bases between them. The CDR3 DNA sequence: TGCGCCAGCAGCCAACGGGACATGTTAGCCAAAAACATTCAGTACTTC. Its translation: CASSQRDMLAKNIQYF.

Only one count was recorded for this clone. The rearrangement joins TRBV19 to TRBJ2-1; D unresolved. The germline gives CDR1 LNHDA, CDR2 SQIVND (reference sequence). There are 12 residues in the CDR3. The V gene lost 1 base and the J gene lost 5 bases, with 3 bases spanning the gap. CDR3 region: CASSIVDNEQFF. As DNA, the CDR3 is TGTGCCAGTAGTATAGTCGACAATGAGCAGTTCTTC.

The chain recombines TRBV10-3 with TRBJ2-1; 11 bases line up with TRBD2. The CDR3 sequence is 17 residues long. Per germline, CDR1 ENHRY and CDR2 SYGVKD. Trimming cost V 0 bases and J 7 bases; bases outside gene matches: 8. CDR3 nucleotides: TGTGCCATCAGTGAGTCTATAGCGGGAGGGCAAAATAATGAGCAGTTCTTC. The encoded protein is CAISESIAGGQNNEQFF.

V is TRBV15 and J is TRBJ2-3; TRBD2 matches 9 bases. The V segment lost 1 base and the J segment 0 bases; nucleotides outside the gene matches: 8. Germline V gives CDR1 LNHNV, CDR2 YYDKDF (reference sequence). The CDR3 runs to 18 residues. CDR3 residues: CATSRGISGSGSTDTQYF. Here the CDR3 DNA reads TGTGCCACCAGCAGAGGGATTAGCGGGAGTGGGAGCACAGATACGCAGTATTTT. The entire variable domain, with the rest obtained from reference TRBV15 and TRBJ2-3, is as follows: DAMVIQNPRYQVTQFGKPVTLSCSQTLNHNVMYWYQQKSSQAPKLLFHYYDKDFNNEADTPDNFQSRRPNTSFCFLDIRSPGLGDTAMYLCATSRGISGSGSTDTQYFGPGTRLTVL.

The chain employs TRBV9 and TRBJ1-2, with 11 bases that match TRBD1. J gave up 5 bases and V 3 bases, and 6 bases lay outside the gene matches. There are 15 residues in the CDR3. Germline CDR1 is SGDLS and CDR2 is YYNGEE. The CDR3 nucleotides are TGTGCCAGCAGCGCCCACCGGGACAGGGGGTATGGCTACACCTTC. It yields the protein CASSAHRDRGYGYTF.

The chain combines TRBV28 with TRBJ2-7, with TRBD1 identical over 7 bases. Germline CDR1 is MDHEN and CDR2 is SYDVKM. The CDR3 length is 14 residues. With 10 bases clipped from V and 3 bases from J, the junction kept 12 bases outside the gene matches. The CDR3 DNA follows: TGTGCCACAGCCATGACAGGGAGAATCTACGAGCAGTACTTC. Protein: CATAMTGRIYEQYF.

The chain combines TRBV6-6 with TRBJ1-4, with D unresolved. Per the germline V gene, CDR1 is MNHNY and CDR2 is SVGAGI (reference sequence). Trimming took 0 bases from V and 4 from J, leaving 6 bases between them. There are 14 residues in the CDR3. In DNA form, the CDR3 reads TGTGCCAGCAGTTACTCGGGGTTTAATGAAAAACTGTTTTTT. It is translated as CASSYSGFNEKLFF.

The gene calls are TRBV18 and TRBJ2-4; perhaps TRBD1 as D (5 bases). This CDR3 is 17 amino acids long. V was cut by 0 bases and J by 0 bases, with 12 bases left in between. The germline V gene has CDR1 KGHSH and CDR2 LQKENI. DNA of the CDR3: TGTGCCAGCTCACCACCTAGGGATAGGGGAGCCAAAAACATTCAGTACTTC. This translates into CASSPPRDRGAKNIQYF.

The DNA for the CDR3 is TGTGCCAGCTCCCCGTCGTGGAATAGCAATCAGCCCCAGCATTTT. This sequence encodes CASSPSWNSNQPQHF. This chain uses TRBV18 with TRBJ1-5; D uncertain. CDR1 and CDR2 (germline): KGHSH, LQKENI. V was shortened by 6 bases and J by 0 bases, with 12 bases between the two germline ends. The CDR3 is 15 amino acids.

CDR3 sequence (DNA): TGTGCCAGTAGTATAGGTAGCGCCTACGAGCAGTACTTC. Residues: CASSIGSAYEQYF. This chain links TRBV19 with TRBJ2-7, with D possibly matching TRBD2 (5 bases). V was clipped by 1 base and J by 2 bases, with 6 bases between them. Germline V CDR1 and CDR2: LNHDA, SQIVND (reference sequence). There are 13 residues in the CDR3.

The V and J genes are TRBV7-6 and TRBJ2-2, with a possible D match to TRBD1 (5 bases). Per germline, CDR1 SGHVS and CDR2 FNYEAQ. The CDR3 consists of 15 residues. Trimming left V 5 bases short and J 4 bases short, with 14 bases between. The CDR3 bases are TGTGCCAGCAGCCCATCGTCCCAGGGCACCGGGGAGCTGTTTTTT. This encodes CASSPSSQGTGELFF. Looking up the rest from reference TRBV7-6 and TRBJ2-2 gives the full variable domain: GAGVSQSPRYKVTKRGQDVALRCDPISGHVSLYWYRQALGQGPEFLTYFNYEAQQDKSGLPNDRFSAERPEGSISTLTIQRTEQRDSAMYRCASSPSSQGTGELFFGEGSRLTVL.

The chain combines TRBV5-4 with TRBJ2-7, with D perhaps matching TRBD1 (6 bases). This CDR3 spans 12 amino acids. Germline V CDR1 and CDR2: SGHNT, YYREEE (reference sequence). The V end was cut by 4 bases, the J end by 2 bases, with 7 bases between. The CDR3 sequence is CASSRDTYEQYF. Here the CDR3 DNA reads TGTGCCAGCAGCAGGGACACCTACGAGCAGTACTTC.

This clone was found a few times. The rearrangement uses TRBV7-3 and TRBJ2-3; D uncertain. This CDR3 region has 13 residues. Germline CDR1 is SGHTA and CDR2 is FQGTGA. V gave up 1 base and J gave up 2 bases, with 4 bases separating them. The CDR3 protein is CASSLITTDTQYF. DNA for the CDR3: TGTGCCAGCAGCTTAATCACCACAGATACGCAGTATTTT.